This T cell receptor beta chain was sequenced during a study of CD8+ T cells in alopecia areata. Details on this clone: The antigen remains unidentified.

Treatment indicated: oral pan-JAK inhibitor, 5-10 mg twice daily. Collection of lesional scalp punch biopsies and peripheral blood was performed in alopecia areata patients. Trimming pared 3 bases from V and 7 bases from J, leaving 6 bases between. Germline assignment: CDR1 MGHDK and CDR2 SYGVNS. The CDR3 covers 11 residues. The study's findings and limits: Clonality was higher in lesional than normal scalp, especially in alopecia totalis/universalis.

Once RNA had been extracted, it was reverse transcribed into cDNA to act as the sequencing template. TCRdb's table, derived via immunoSEQ multiplex PCR, lists solely in-frame clones and lacks some. The sample lists 190,000 or so clones; around 60% were seen once. The chain couples TRBV25-1 to TRBJ1-2; the D is unclear. The input for sequencing was CD8+ T cells sorted from blood, taken at week 24, from a patient treated with tofacitinib. The source is a human donor with alopecia areata. The CDR3 DNA follows: TGTGCCAGCAGTGAGGGCCTTGGCTACACCTTC. Translated, it gives CASSEGLGYTF.